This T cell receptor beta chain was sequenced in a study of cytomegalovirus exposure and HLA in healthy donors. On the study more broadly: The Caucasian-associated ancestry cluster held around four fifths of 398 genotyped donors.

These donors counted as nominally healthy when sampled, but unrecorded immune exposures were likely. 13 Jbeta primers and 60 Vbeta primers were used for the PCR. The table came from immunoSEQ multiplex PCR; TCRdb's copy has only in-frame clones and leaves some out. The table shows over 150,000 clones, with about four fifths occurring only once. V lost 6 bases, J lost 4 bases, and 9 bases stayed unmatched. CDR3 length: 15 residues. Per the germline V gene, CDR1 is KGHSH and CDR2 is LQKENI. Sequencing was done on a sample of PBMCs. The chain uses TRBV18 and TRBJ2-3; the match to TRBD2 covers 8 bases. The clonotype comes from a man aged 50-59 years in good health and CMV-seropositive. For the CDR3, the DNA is TGTGCCAGCTCCCTTCAGGGACTAGTTTCAGATACGCAGTATTTT. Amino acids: CASSLQGLVSDTQYF.